Listed below are T cell receptor beta chains from one sample, sequenced in a study of blood T cell repertoires in COVID-19. Using immunoSEQ multiplex PCR, the repertoire was profiled, and TCRdb retains in-frame clones only, with some absent. The sample holds 150,000 or so clones; approximately 92% are singletons and the top ten take 15%. Sequencing input: peripheral blood. These receptor sequences come from a woman in her thirties or forties with acute or convalescent COVID-19. CDR3s include the opening cysteine and the closing phenylalanine or tryptophan. The D gene is left open where the match is weak. Size values are once, few and many counts, or a class for expanded clones, and some rows have none.

d_call,v_call,clone_size,j_call,cdr3_nt,cdr3_aa
TRBD2,TRBV7-9,.,TRBJ2-7,TGTGCCAGCAGCTTTAACAGGCAGCGGGAGGGCCACGAGCAGTACTTC,CASSFNRQREGHEQYF
.,TRBV3-1/TRBV3-2,.,TRBJ1-1,TGTGCCAGCAGCCCGCGGACAGCAGAAGCTTTCTTT,CASSPRTAEAFF
.,TRBV11-2,.,TRBJ1-3,TGTGCCAGCAGCCGAGAAACAGCCTCTGGAAACACCATATATTTT,CASSRETASGNTIYF
.,TRBV19,.,TRBJ2-3,TGTGCCAGTACCCTAGAGGGGAGGTCAATTGCAGATACGCAGTATTTT,CASTLEGRSIADTQYF
TRBD2,TRBV30,.,TRBJ2-3,TGTGCCTGGAACGGGGGGGTCACAGATACGCAGTATTTT,CAWNGGVTDTQYF
.,TRBV24-1,.,TRBJ2-1,TGTGCCACCAGTAGAGCGGACCCCCTATACAATGAGCAGTTCTTC,CATSRADPLYNEQFF
TRBD2,TRBV7-9,once,TRBJ2-3,TGTGCCACCGGACTAGCGGGAGTTGGCACAGATACGCAGTATTTT,CATGLAGVGTDTQYF
TRBD2,TRBV24-1,.,TRBJ2-2,TGTGCCACCGGGGGACTAGCGAACACCGGGGAGCTGTTTTTT,CATGGLANTGELFF
TRBD1,TRBV19,.,TRBJ1-5,TGTGCCAGTAGTATCCTGGCAGGGGGTCAGCCCCAGCATTTT,CASSILAGGQPQHF
.,TRBV7-9,.,TRBJ1-3,TGTGCCAGCAGACCCGGGAACGGAAACACCATATATTTT,CASRPGNGNTIYF
.,TRBV15,once,TRBJ1-4,TGTGCCACCAGCAGAGATACAGGGATTAATGAAAAACTGTTTTTT,CATSRDTGINEKLFF
.,TRBV20-1,.,TRBJ2-3,TGCAGTGCTCCCCCAGGCGATACGCAGTATTTT,CSAPPGDTQYF
TRBD1,TRBV3-1/TRBV3-2,once,TRBJ1-2,TGTGCCAGCAGCCAAGGGCAAGGGGGCTTCTATGGCTACACCTTC,CASSQGQGGFYGYTF
.,TRBV6-1,few,TRBJ1-5,TGTGCCAGCAGTGAAAATACTAGTCGGTTACAGCCCCAGCATTTT,CASSENTSRLQPQHF
.,TRBV19,.,TRBJ1-4,TGTGCCAGTAGTGCGAACAGGGTCCTGAGGGAAAAACTGTTTTTT,CASSANRVLREKLFF
.,TRBV3-1/TRBV3-2,.,TRBJ1-6,TGTGCCAGCAGCCTAGTACAGGCGGATTCACCCCTCCACTTT,CASSLVQADSPLHF
TRBD2,TRBV7-9,.,TRBJ2-1,TGTGCCAGCAGCTTAGAGCTGGTCGGGAGGTCCTACAATGAGCAGTTCTTC,CASSLELVGRSYNEQFF
.,TRBV3-1/TRBV3-2,.,TRBJ2-7,TGTGCCAGCAGCCAAGCAGACAGCTCCTACGAGCAGTACTTC,CASSQADSSYEQYF
TRBD2,TRBV30,.,TRBJ2-7,TGTGCCTGGAGTGTAGGCGGGGGGGCCGTCGAGCAGTACTTC,CAWSVGGGAVEQYF
TRBD2,TRBV6-5,.,TRBJ2-3,TGTGCCAGCAGTTATGGACTAGCGGGATTCACAGATACGCAGTATTTT,CASSYGLAGFTDTQYF
.,TRBV6-1,.,TRBJ1-1,TGTGCCAGCAGTGAAGGGCCGTGGACTGAAGCTTTCTTT,CASSEGPWTEAFF
.,TRBV21-1,.,TRBJ1-6,TGTGCCAGCAGCAAAGTAGACACGGGAGCTTATAATTCACCCCTCCACTTT,CASSKVDTGAYNSPLHF
.,TRBV7-9,.,TRBJ1-4,TGTGCCAGCAGCCCCCGGACAGCAACTAATGAAAAACTGTTTTTT,CASSPRTATNEKLFF
.,TRBV3-1/TRBV3-2,.,TRBJ2-1,TGTGCCAGCAGCCAACTAACTGGGACACTGGATGAGCAGTTCTTC,CASSQLTGTLDEQFF
TRBD2,TRBV19,.,TRBJ2-1,TGTGCCAGTAGCGGACTAGCGGGAGGGCGTGAGCAGTTCTTC,CASSGLAGGREQFF
TRBD1,TRBV15,.,TRBJ1-1,TGTGCCACCAGCAGAGATCGGTTGGACAGGAGTGAAGCTTTCTTT,CATSRDRLDRSEAFF
.,TRBV29-1,.,TRBJ2-3,TGCAGCGCCTCCGGGACTAGCACAGATACGCAGTATTTT,CSASGTSTDTQYF